One TCR beta chain is described in this entry. CDR3 size: 14 residues. The V end was cut by 4 bases, the J end by 5 bases, with 17 bases between. Germline V gene lookup returns CDR1 SQVTM and CDR2 ANQGSEA. Amplification started from genomic DNA. The TCR beta CDR3 region was amplified using 30 forward and 13 reverse primers. MiXCR, run by TCRdb on the multiplex PCR reads, gives a single entry per CDR3 protein. The table includes some 250,000 distinct CDR3 sequences, 40% to 50% detected once. This sample was included in a study of type 1 and type 2 diabetes patients. Study background: Donors were type 1 diabetes, type 2 diabetes, or nondiabetic controls.

The sample was peripheral blood mononuclear cells (PBMCs). The chain has TRBV29-1 and TRBJ2-5, with a possible D match to TRBD2 (5 bases). The sequence was obtained from a man younger than 35 with type 2 diabetes. The CDR3 here is CSVVYATPSETQYF. For the CDR3, the DNA is TGCAGCGTTGTGTACGCCACGCCTAGCGAGACCCAGTACTTC. Supplemented by reference TRBV29-1 and TRBJ2-5, the full variable domain reads SAVISQKPSRDICQRGTSLTIQCQVDSQVTMMFWYRQQPGQSLTLIATANQGSEATYESGFVIDKFPISRPNLTFSTLTVSNMSPEDSSIYLCSVVYATPSETQYFGPGTRLLVL.